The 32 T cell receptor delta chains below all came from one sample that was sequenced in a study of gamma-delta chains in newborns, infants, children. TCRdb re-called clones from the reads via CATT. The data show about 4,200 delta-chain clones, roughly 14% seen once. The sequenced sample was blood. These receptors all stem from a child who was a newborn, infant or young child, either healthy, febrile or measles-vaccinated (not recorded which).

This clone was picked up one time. The CDR3 is CACDNVCVGDKNTDKLIF. In DNA, the CDR3 is TGTGCCTGTGACAACGTTTGCGTGGGGGATAAGAACACCGATAAACTCATCTTT. The chain combines TRDV2 with TRDJ1; 9 bases agree with TRDD3. TCRdb is silent on the J gene; assignment here came from matching the DNA to germline. From germline, CDR1 is GEAIGNYY and CDR2 EKD. The CDR3 sequence is 18 residues long. V shed 2 bases and J 0 bases; nucleotides not matched to a gene: 12.

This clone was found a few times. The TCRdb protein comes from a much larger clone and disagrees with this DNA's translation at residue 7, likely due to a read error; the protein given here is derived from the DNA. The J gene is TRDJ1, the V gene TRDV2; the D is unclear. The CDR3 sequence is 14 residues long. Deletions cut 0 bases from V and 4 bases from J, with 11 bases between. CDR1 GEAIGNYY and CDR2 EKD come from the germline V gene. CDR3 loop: CACDTVREFDKLIF. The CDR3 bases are TGTGCCTGTGACACCGTCAGGGAGTTCGATAAACTCATCTTT.

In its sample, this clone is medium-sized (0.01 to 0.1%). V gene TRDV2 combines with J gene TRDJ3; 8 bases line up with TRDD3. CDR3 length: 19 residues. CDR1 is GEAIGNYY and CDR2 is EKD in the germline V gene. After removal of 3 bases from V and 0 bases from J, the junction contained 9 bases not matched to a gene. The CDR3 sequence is CACDLTGGLSSWDTRQMFF. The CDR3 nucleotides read TGTGCCTGTGACCTAACTGGGGGTTTAAGCTCCTGGGACACCCGACAGATGTTTTTC.

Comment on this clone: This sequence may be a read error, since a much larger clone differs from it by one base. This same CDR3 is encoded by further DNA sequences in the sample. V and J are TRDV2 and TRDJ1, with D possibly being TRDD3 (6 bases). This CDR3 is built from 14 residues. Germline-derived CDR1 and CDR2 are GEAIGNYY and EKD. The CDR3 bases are TGTGCCTGTGATGTACTGGGCGAGTCCGATAAGCTCATCTTT. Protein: CACDVLGESDKLIF.

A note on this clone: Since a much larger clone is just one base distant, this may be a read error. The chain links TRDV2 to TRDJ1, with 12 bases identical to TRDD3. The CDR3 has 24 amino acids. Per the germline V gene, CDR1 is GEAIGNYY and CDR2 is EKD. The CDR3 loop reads CACDTVVSRGLGDTLGSHTDKPIF. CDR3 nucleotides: TGTGCCTGTGACACCGTCGTTTCTCGAGGTCTGGGGGATACGTTGGGAAGTCACACCGATAAACCCATCTTT.

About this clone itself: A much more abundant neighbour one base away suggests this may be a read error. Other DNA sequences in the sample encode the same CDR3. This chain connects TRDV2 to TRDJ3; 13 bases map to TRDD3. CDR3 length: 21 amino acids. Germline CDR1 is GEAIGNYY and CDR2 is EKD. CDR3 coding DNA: TGTGCCTGTGTCCCCTTACTGGGGGATACGCGTATTTCCTGGGACACCCGGCAGATGTTTTTC. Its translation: CACVPLLGDTRISWDTRQMFF.

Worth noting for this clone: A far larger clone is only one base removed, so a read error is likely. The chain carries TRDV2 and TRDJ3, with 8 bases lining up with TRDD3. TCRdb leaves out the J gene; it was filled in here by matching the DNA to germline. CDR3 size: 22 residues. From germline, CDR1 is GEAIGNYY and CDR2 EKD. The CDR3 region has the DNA TGTGCCTGGGACACGATTCCTCAAGTTGGGGGATCGTACTCCTGGGACACCCGACAGATGTTTTTC. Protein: CAWDTIPQVGGSYSWDTRQMFF.

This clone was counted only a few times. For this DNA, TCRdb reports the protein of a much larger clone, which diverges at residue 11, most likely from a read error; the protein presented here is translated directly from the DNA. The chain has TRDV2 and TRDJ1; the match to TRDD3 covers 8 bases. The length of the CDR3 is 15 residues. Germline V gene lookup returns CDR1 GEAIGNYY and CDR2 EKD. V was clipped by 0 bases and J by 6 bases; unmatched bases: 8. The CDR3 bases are TGTGCCTGTGACACCGTTGGGGGATCCTCCAATAAACTCATCTTT. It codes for CACDTVGGSSNKLIF.

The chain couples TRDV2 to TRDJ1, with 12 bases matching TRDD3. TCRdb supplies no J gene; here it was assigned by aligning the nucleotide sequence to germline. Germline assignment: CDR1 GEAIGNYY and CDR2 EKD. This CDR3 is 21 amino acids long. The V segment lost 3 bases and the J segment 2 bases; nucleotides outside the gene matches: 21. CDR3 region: CACDPILGDTTRRIRTDKLIF. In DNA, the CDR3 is TGTGCCTGTGACCCAATACTGGGGGATACCACCAGGAGAATAAGGACCGATAAACTCATCTTT.

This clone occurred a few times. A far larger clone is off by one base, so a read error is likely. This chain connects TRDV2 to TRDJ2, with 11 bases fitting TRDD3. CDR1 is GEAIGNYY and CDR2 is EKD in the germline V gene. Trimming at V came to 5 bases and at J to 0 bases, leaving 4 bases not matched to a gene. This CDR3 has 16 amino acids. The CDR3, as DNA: TGTGCCTGTGGCAAACTGGGGGATACTTTGACAGCACAACTCTTCTTT. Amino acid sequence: CACGKLGDTLTAQLFF.

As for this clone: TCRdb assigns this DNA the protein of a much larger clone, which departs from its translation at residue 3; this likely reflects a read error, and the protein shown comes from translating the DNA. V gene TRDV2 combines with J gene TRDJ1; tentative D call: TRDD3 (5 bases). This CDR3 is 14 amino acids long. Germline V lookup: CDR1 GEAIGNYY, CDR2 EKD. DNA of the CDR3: TGTGCCCGTGACACCGTGTCTGGGACCGATAAACTCATCTTT. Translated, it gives CARDTVSGTDKLIF.

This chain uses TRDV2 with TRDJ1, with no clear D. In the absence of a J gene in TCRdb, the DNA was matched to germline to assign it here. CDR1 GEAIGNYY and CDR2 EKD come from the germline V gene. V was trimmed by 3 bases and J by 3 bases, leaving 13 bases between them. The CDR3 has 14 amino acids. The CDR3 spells CACDSVGAADKLIF. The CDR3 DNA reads TGTGCCTGTGACTCCGTCGGGGCCGCCGATAAACTCATCTTT.

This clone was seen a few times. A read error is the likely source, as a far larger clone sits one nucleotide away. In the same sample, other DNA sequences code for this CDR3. CDR3 coding DNA: TGTGCCTGCGACACCGTGGGGGATAGCTCCTGGGACACCCGACAGATGTTTTTC. This sequence encodes CACDTVGDSSWDTRQMFF. This sequence joins TRDV2 and TRDJ3; 9 bases are a match to TRDD3. Germline CDR1 GEAIGNYY, CDR2 EKD. The CDR3 contains 18 residues.

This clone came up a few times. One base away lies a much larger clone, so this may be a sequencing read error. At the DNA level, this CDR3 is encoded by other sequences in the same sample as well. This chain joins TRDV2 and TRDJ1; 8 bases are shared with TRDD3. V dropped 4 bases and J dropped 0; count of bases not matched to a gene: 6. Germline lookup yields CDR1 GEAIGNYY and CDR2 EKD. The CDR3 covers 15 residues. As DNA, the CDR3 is TGTGCCTGTGAACAGGGATACGGATACACCGATAAACTCATCTTT. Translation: CACEQGYGYTDKLIF.

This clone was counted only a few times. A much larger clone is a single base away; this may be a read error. CDR3 protein: CACDTITGGDHEKYTDKLIF. The CDR3 nucleotides are TGTGCCTGTGACACAATCACTGGGGGAGACCACGAGAAGTACACCGATAAACTCATCTTT. The chain has TRDV2 and TRDJ1, with 9 bases lining up with TRDD3. Because TCRdb records no J gene, it was assigned here through a match of the DNA to germline. Germline CDR1 is GEAIGNYY and CDR2 is EKD. The CDR3 runs to 20 residues. J lost 0 bases, V lost 1 base, and 17 bases had no gene match.

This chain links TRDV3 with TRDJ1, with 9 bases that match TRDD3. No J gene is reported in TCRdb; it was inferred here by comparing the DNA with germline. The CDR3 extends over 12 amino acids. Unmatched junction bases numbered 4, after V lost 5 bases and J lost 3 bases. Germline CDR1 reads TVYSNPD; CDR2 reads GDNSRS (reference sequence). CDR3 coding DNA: TGTGCCGGGTGGGGGATATCCGATAAACTCATCTTT. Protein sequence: CAGWGISDKLIF.

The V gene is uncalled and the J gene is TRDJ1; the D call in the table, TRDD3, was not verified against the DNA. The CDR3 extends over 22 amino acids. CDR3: CALWVKSKSLLNLVKYTDKLIF. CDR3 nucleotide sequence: TGTGCTCTTTGGGTAAAGTCCAAATCGCTCTTAAACTTGGTGAAGTACACCGATAAGCTCATCTTT.

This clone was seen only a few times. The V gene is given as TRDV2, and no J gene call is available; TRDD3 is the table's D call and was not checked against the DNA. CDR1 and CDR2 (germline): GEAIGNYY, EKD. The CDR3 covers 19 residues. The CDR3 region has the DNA TGTGCCTGTGACCCTAGAAAGAACGGGGGGATACAGGAGACCGATAAAATCATCTTT. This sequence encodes CACDPRKNGGIQETDKIIF.

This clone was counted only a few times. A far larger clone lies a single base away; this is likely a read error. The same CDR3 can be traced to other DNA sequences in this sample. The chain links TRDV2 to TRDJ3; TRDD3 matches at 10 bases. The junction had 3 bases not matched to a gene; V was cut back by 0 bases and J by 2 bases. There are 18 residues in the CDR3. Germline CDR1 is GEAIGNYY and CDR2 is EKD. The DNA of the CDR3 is TGTGCCTGTGACACCGTCCTGGGGGATACCTGGGACACCCGACAGATGTTTTTC. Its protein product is CACDTVLGDTWDTRQMFF.

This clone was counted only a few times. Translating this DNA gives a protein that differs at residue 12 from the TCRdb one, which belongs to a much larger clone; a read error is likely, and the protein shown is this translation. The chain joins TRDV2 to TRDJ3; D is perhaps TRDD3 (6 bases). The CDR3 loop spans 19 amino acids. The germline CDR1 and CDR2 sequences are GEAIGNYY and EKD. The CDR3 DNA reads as TGTGCCTGTGACACAGCGGATACAGGAGGCTCCCGGGACACCCGACAGATGTTTTTC. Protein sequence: CACDTADTGGSRDTRQMFF.

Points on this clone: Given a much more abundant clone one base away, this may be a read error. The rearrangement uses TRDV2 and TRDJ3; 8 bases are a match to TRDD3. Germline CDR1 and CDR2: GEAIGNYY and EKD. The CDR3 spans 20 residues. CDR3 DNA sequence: TGTGCCTGTGACACCGGTACTGGGGGCCCCAGCTCCTGGGACACCCGACAGACGTTTTTC. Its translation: CACDTGTGGPSSWDTRQTFF.

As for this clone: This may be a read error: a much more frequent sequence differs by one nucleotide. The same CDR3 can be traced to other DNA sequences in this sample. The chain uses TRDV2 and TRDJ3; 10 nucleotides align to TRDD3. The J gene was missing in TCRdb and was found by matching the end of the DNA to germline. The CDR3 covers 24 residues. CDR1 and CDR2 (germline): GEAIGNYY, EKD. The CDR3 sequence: CACDTLLGDRPGGSSSWDTRQMFF. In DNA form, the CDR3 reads TGTGCATGTGACACCCTACTGGGGGATCGCCCTGGGGGATCCAGCTCCTGGGACACCCGACAGATGTTTTTC.

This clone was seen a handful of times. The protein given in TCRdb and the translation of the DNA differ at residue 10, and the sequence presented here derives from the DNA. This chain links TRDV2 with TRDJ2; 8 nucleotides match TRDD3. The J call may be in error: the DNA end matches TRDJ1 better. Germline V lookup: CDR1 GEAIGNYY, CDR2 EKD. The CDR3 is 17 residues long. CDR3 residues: CACDTVLGATSTDKLIF. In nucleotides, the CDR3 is TGTGCCTGTGACACCGTACTGGGGGCCACTTCCACCGATAAACTCATCTTT.

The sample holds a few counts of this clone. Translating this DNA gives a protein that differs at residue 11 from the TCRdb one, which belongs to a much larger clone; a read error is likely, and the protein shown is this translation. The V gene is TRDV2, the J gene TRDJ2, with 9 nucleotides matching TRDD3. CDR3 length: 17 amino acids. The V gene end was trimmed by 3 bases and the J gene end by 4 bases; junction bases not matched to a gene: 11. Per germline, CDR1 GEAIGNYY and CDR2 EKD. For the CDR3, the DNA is TGTGCCTGTGACGCCCTACTGGGGGACTCCGCGACAGCACAACTCTTCTTT. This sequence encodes CACDALLGDSATAQLFF.

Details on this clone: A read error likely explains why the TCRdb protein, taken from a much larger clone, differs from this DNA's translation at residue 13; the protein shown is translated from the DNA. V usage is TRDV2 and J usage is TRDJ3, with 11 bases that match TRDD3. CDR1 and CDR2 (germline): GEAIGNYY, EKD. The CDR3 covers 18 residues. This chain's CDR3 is CACDILGDIPWDARQMFF. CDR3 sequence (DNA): TGTGCCTGTGACATACTGGGGGATATTCCCTGGGACGCCCGACAGATGTTTTTC.

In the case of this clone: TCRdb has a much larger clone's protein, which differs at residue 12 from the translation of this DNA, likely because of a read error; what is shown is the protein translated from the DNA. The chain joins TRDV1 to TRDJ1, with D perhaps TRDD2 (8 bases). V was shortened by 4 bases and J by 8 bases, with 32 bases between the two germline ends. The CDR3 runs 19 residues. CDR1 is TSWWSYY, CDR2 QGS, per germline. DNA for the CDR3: TGTGCTCTTGGGGGAACCCTTCCTAATTCGTGGGGGGATCGGATAAAACTCATCTTT. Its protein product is CALGGTLPNSWGDRIKLIF.

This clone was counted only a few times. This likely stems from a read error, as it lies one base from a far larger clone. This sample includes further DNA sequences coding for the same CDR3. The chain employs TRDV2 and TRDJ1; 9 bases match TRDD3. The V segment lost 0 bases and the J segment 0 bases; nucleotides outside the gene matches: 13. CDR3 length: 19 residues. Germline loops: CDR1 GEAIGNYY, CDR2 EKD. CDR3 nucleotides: TGTGCCTGTGACACCCTGACCGGGGGATACTTCCCCTACACCGATAAACTCATCTTT. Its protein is CACDTLTGGYFPYTDKLIF.

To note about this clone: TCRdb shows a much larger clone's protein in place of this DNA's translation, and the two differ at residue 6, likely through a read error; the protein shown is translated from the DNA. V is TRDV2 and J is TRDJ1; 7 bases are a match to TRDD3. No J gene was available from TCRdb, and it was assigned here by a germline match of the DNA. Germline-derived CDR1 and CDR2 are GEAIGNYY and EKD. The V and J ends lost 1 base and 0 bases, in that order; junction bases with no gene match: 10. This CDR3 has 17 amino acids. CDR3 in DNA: TGTGCCTGTGACACGCGACTGGGGACCCCCGACACCGATAAACTCATCTTT. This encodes CACDTRLGTPDTDKLIF.

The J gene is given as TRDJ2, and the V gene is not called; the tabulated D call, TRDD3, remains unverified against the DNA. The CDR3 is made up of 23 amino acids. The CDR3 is CACDTCFTLLVDTTPTLTAQLFF. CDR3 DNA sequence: TGTGCCTGTGACACCTGCTTTACCTTACTGGTTGATACGACTCCTACTTTGACAGCACAACTCTTCTTT.

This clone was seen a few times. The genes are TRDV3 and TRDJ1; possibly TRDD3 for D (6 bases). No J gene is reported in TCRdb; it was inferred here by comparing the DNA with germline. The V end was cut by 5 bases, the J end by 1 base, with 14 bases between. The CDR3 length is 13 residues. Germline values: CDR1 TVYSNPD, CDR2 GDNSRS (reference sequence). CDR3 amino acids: CAVVGYTTDKLIF. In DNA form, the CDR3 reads TGTGCCGTTGTGGGATATACCACCGATAAACTCATCTTT.

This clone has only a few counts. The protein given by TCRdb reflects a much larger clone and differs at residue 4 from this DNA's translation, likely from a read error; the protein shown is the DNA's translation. The DNA for the CDR3 is TGTGCCTGTGGCACCTGGGGGATGACAGCACAACTCTTCTTT. It encodes CACGTWGMTAQLFF. The gene calls are TRDV2 and TRDJ2; 8 bases are a match to TRDD3. Germline V lookup: CDR1 GEAIGNYY, CDR2 EKD. This CDR3 has 14 residues.

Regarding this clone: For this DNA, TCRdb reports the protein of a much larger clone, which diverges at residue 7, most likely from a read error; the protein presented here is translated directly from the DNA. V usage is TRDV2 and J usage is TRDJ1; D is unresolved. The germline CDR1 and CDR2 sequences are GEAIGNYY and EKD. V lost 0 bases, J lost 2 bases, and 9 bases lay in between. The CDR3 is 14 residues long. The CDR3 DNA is TGTGCCTGTGACACCGTCCGAGCAACCGATAAACTCATCTTT. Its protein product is CACDTVRATDKLIF.